The 23 T cell receptor beta chains listed next were all sequenced from one sample in a study of blood T cell repertoires in COVID-19. Repertoires were generated with immunoSEQ multiplex PCR, while TCRdb's copy carries only in-frame clones and drops some. The repertoire has 300,000 or so clones, roughly 86% of them found once; the top ten carry 7.8%. The sample taken for sequencing was peripheral blood. These receptor sequences come from a woman aged 50 to 60 who had recovered from COVID-19.

This clone was recorded a few times. The chain joins TRBV28 to TRBJ1-1; 8 bases map to TRBD1. This CDR3 has 15 residues. Germline CDR1 is MDHEN and CDR2 is SYDVKM. Unmatched junction bases numbered 8, after V lost 8 bases and J lost 0 bases. As DNA, the CDR3 is TGTGCCAGCGTGAGGACAGGGTCGATGAACACTGAAGCTTTCTTT. Encoded protein: CASVRTGSMNTEAFF.

This clone has only a few counts. V and J are TRBV10-3 and TRBJ1-1; D is possibly TRBD1 (5 bases). Trimming removed 2 bases at V and 1 base at J, with 17 bases between. Germline CDR1 and CDR2: ENHRY and SYGVKD. There are 17 residues in the CDR3. The CDR3 loop reads CAISEAGQRVGNTEAFF. The CDR3, as DNA: TGTGCCATCAGTGAGGCCGGACAAAGGGTTGGGAACACTGAAGCTTTCTTT.

A single count supports this clone. The chain employs TRBV4-3 and TRBJ2-2; TRBD1 agrees at 9 bases. Trimming took 0 bases from V and 4 from J; bases not matched to a gene: 12. Germline assignment: CDR1 LGHNA and CDR2 YSLEER. CDR3 length: 19 residues. The DNA for the CDR3 is TGCGCCAGCAGCCAAGATCGTCTGGACAGGGGTCGTCTCACCGGGGAGCTGTTTTTT. This sequence encodes CASSQDRLDRGRLTGELFF.

This chain links TRBV12-3 or TRBV12-4 with TRBJ1-2; possible D gene TRBD1, 5 bases. The germline V and J ends were trimmed by 2 bases and 8 bases, with 9 bases remaining between them. The CDR3 is made up of 12 amino acids. The chain's CDR3 is CASSLQGLGYTF. CDR3 in DNA: TGTGCCAGCAGTTTACAGGGTTTAGGCTACACCTTC.

As concerns this clone: Its ends do not fully match the called genes, so a read error is possible. The chain has TRBV7-7 and TRBJ2-1, with 14 bases matching TRBD2. CDR3 size: 15 residues. Germline values: CDR1 SSHAT, CDR2 FNYEAQ (reference sequence). This CDR3 reads CASSPGTSGSDEQFF. As DNA, the CDR3 is TGTGCTAGCAGCCCCGGGACTAGCGGGAGCGATGAGCAGTTCTTC. The full variable domain, with the rest looked up from reference TRBV7-7 and TRBJ2-1, is GAGVSQSPRYKVTKRGQDVTLRCDPISSHATLYWYQQALGQGPEFLTYFNYEAQPDKSGLPSDRFSAERPEGSISTLTIQRTEQRDSAMYRCASSPGTSGSDEQFFGPGTRLTVL.

This clone was detected once. The chain has TRBV5-6 and TRBJ1-5; 7 nucleotides match TRBD1. The CDR3 covers 16 residues. The V gene's germline CDR1 is SGHDT and CDR2 YYEEEE. V shed 1 base and J 4 bases; nucleotides not matched to a gene: 8. The CDR3 DNA is TGTGCCAGCAGCTTGACTACAGGGGTGAGTAATCAGCCCCAGCATTTT. This sequence encodes CASSLTTGVSNQPQHF.

This chain joins TRBV28 and TRBJ1-5; D is unclear. Germline assignment: CDR1 MDHEN and CDR2 SYDVKM. This CDR3 region has 14 residues. V lost 6 bases and J 4 bases, leaving 13 bases between the germline ends. The chain's CDR3 is CASSSGGWNQPQHF. Written as DNA, the CDR3 is TGTGCCAGCAGCAGCGGCGGCTGGAATCAGCCCCAGCATTTT.

This chain joins TRBV19 and TRBJ1-3; possibly TRBD1 for D (6 bases). CDR3 size: 15 residues. Germline-derived CDR1 and CDR2 are LNHDA and SQIVND (reference sequence). Trimming stripped 7 bases from V and 4 bases from J, with 17 bases between. CDR3 residues: CASTSRTGSGNTIYF. The CDR3 DNA reads TGTGCCAGTACATCCCGAACAGGGTCCGGAAACACCATATATTTT.

The CDR3, as DNA: TGTGCCACCCAGGGTGGCAGTTCCTACTCTGGGGCCAACGTCCTGACTTTC. It translates to CATQGGSSYSGANVLTF. This sequence joins TRBV6-4 and TRBJ2-6; TRBD1 might be the D (5 bases). The CDR3 is 17 residues long. With 10 bases removed from V and 0 bases from J, the gap between germline ends came to 19 bases. The germline gives CDR1 MRHNA, CDR2 SNTAGT.

The V call is TRBV7-9, the J call TRBJ2-5, with a tentative D call TRBD2 (6 bases). CDR3 length equals 14 residues. Trimming left V 2 bases short and J 1 base short, with 8 bases between. CDR1 and CDR2 from the germline V gene are SEHNR and FQNEAQ (reference sequence). CDR3 nucleotide sequence: TGTGCCAGCAGCTTATACGGGAGCCAAGAGACCCAGTACTTC. Its protein is CASSLYGSQETQYF.

Only a few counts were recorded for this clone. This chain uses TRBV9 with TRBJ2-7; TRBD2 agrees at 7 bases. V dropped 4 bases and J dropped 3; count of bases not matched to a gene: 4. The CDR3 consists of 13 residues. Germline assignment: CDR1 SGDLS and CDR2 YYNGEE. In DNA, the CDR3 is TGTGCCAGCAGCCCCCGGGGGGACTACGAGCAGTACTTC. Its translation: CASSPRGDYEQYF.

This chain uses TRBV5-4 with TRBJ2-1, with TRBD2 as a possible D gene (7 bases). Germline CDR1 and CDR2: SGHNT and YYREEE (reference sequence). The CDR3 has 13 residues. V shed 4 bases and J shed 8 bases, with 13 bases lying between them. Here the CDR3 reads CASSLGGRDEQFF. The CDR3 DNA reads as TGTGCCAGCAGCCTGGGGGGGCGGGATGAGCAGTTCTTC.

The chain recombines TRBV7-2 with TRBJ1-1; no clear D. The CDR3 has 15 residues. Between the trimmed V and J ends, which lost 1 base and 1 base, there was a span of 10 bases. Germline V lookup: CDR1 SGHTA, CDR2 FQGNSA. The CDR3 nucleotides read TGTGCCAGCAGCTTAGGGGCATCTACGAACACTGAAGCTTTCTTT. Translated: CASSLGASTNTEAFF.

CDR3: CASSAQGITGNTIYF. The CDR3 nucleotides are TGTGCCAGCAGCGCACAGGGTATCACCGGAAACACCATATATTTT. The chain couples TRBV7-8 to TRBJ1-3, with D possibly being TRBD1 (6 bases). Trimming shortened V by 5 bases and J by 4 bases, and 15 bases separated the two germline ends. Germline CDR1 is SGHVS and CDR2 is FQNEAQ. The CDR3 totals 15 residues.

This chain joins TRBV5-4 and TRBJ1-4; D remains ambiguous. The CDR3 has 15 residues. Germline CDR1 SGHNT, CDR2 YYREEE (reference sequence). Deletions cut 0 bases from V and 3 bases from J, with 9 bases between. CDR3: CASSLAKGANEKLFF. The CDR3 DNA follows: TGTGCCAGCAGCTTGGCCAAGGGAGCTAATGAAAAACTGTTTTTT. Together with reference TRBV5-4 and TRBJ1-4, the CDR3 gives the full variable domain: ETGVTQSPTHLIKTRGQQVTLRCSSQSGHNTVSWYQQALGQGPQFIFQYYREEENGRGNFPPRFSGLQFPNYSSELNVNALELDDSALYLCASSLAKGANEKLFFGSGTQLSVL.

The J gene is TRBJ2-7, the V gene TRBV6-5, with 7 bases matching TRBD1. The germline gives CDR1 MNHEY, CDR2 SVGAGI. The CDR3 extends over 14 amino acids. V was clipped by 4 bases and J by 0 bases; unmatched bases: 3. The CDR3 region is CASSLGDSSYEQYF. CDR3 coding DNA: TGTGCCAGCAGTTTGGGGGACAGCTCCTACGAGCAGTACTTC.

V gene TRBV15 combines with J gene TRBJ1-2; 8 nucleotides line up with TRBD1. The CDR3 sequence is 16 residues long. Germline loops: CDR1 LNHNV, CDR2 YYDKDF (reference sequence). Unmatched junction bases numbered 10, after V lost 3 bases and J lost 4 bases. CDR3 loop: CATSSRQGRGVYGYTF. The CDR3 DNA follows: TGTGCCACCAGCAGTAGACAGGGGAGAGGGGTCTATGGCTACACCTTC.

This chain joins TRBV3-1 (or the pseudogene TRBV3-2) and TRBJ2-7; possible D gene TRBD1, 5 bases. Trimming stripped 2 bases from V and 7 bases from J, with 9 bases between. CDR1 and CDR2 (germline): LGHDT, YNNKEL (reference sequence). CDR3 length equals 12 residues. The DNA for the CDR3 is TGTGCCAGCAGCCAATTAGGGGTAGAGCAGTACTTC. The encoded protein is CASSQLGVEQYF.

This clone was recorded a few times. V usage is TRBV18 and J usage is TRBJ2-1; D uncertain. The germline V gene has CDR1 KGHSH and CDR2 LQKENI. V was cut by 2 bases and J by 6 bases, with 11 bases left in between. The CDR3 covers 14 residues. In DNA form, the CDR3 reads TGTGCCAGCTCACCAAGCCCCCCGCCCAATGAGCAGTTCTTC. It translates to CASSPSPPPNEQFF.

V and J are TRBV4-3 and TRBJ2-7, with D possibly TRBD1 on 6 matching bases. The CDR3 consists of 13 residues. Germline V CDR1 and CDR2: LGHNA, YSLEER. V was cut by 1 base and J by 6 bases, with 10 bases left in between. The CDR3 region has the DNA TGCGCCAGCAGCCAAGCTGGGACATTCGAGCAGTACTTC. The encoded protein is CASSQAGTFEQYF.

This chain uses TRBV6-2 or TRBV6-3 with TRBJ2-5; 8 bases align to TRBD2. The J segment lost 4 bases and the V segment lost 6 bases, leaving 7 bases of the junction unmatched. There are 14 residues in the CDR3. Germline V CDR1 and CDR2: MNHEY, SVGEGT. The CDR3 region has the DNA TGTGCCAGCAGCGTGGTTGCGGGAGGAGAGACCCAGTACTTC. As protein: CASSVVAGGETQYF.

The chain couples TRBV28 to TRBJ1-2, with D possibly being TRBD1 (5 bases). The CDR3 is 13 residues long. Germline V gives CDR1 MDHEN, CDR2 SYDVKM. Trimming stripped 4 bases from V and 4 bases from J, with 10 bases between. CDR3: CASSWGTSYGYTF. Written as DNA, the CDR3 is TGTGCCAGCAGTTGGGGGACTAGCTATGGCTACACCTTC.

This clone was observed a handful of times. This chain uses TRBV9 with TRBJ1-3, with a tentative D call TRBD1 (5 bases). This CDR3 has 14 residues. CDR1 is SGDLS and CDR2 is YYNGEE in the germline V gene. The V gene lost 6 bases and the J gene lost 11 bases, with 21 bases spanning the gap. The CDR3 sequence: CASNSPSTGGAIYF. CDR3 DNA: TGTGCCAGCAACTCCCCTTCTACCGGAGGGGCCATATATTTT.